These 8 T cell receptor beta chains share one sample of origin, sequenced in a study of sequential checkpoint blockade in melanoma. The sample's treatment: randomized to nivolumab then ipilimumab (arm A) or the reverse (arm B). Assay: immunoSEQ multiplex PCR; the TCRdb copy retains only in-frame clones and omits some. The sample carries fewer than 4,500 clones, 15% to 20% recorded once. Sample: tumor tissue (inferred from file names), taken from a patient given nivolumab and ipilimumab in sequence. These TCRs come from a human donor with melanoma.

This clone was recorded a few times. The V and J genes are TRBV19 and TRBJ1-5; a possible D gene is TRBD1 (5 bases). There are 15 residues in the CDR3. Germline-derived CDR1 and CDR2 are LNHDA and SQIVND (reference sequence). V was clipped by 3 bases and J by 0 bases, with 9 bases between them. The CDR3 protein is CASSIGGISNQPQHF. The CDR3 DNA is TGTGCCAGTAGTATTGGGGGGATTAGCAATCAGCCCCAGCATTTT.

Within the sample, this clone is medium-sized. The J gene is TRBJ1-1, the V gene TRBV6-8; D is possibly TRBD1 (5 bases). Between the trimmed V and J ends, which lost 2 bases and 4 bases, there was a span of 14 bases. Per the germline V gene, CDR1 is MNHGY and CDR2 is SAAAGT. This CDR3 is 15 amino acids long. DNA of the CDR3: TGTGCCAGCAGTTACGTCCGAGGGGCGGGCACTGAAGCTTTCTTT. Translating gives CASSYVRGAGTEAFF.

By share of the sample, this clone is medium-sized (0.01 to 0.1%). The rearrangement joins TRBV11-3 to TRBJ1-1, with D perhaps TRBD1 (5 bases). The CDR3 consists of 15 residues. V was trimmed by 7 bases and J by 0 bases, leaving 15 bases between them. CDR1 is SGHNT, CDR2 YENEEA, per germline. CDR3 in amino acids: CASTLRQTLNTEAFF. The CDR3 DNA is TGTGCCAGCACCCTGAGACAGACCTTGAACACTGAAGCTTTCTTT.

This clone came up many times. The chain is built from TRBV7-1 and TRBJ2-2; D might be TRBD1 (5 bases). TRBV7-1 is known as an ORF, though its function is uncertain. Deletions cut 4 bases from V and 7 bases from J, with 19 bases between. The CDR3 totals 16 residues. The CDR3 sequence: CASSLNRAGSGGELFF. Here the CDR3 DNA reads TGTGCCAGCAGCTTAAATCGCGCAGGGTCGGGCGGGGAGCTGTTTTTT.

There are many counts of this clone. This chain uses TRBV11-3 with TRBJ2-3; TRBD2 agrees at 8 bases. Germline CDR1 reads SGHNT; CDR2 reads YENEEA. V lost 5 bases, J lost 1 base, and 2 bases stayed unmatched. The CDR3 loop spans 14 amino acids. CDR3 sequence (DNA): TGTGCCAGCAGCCCGACTAGCGGCACAGATACGCAGTATTTT. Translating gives CASSPTSGTDTQYF. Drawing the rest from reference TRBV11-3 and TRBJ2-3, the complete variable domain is EAGVVQSPRYKIIEKKQPVAFWCNPISGHNTLYWYLQNLGQGPELLIRYENEEAVDDSQLPKDRFSAERLKGVDSTLKIQPAELGDSAVYLCASSPTSGTDTQYFGPGTRLTVL.

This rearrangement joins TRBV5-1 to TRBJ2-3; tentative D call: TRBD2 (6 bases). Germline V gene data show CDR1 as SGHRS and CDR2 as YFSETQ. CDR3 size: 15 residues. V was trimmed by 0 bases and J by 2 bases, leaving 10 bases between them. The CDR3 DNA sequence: TGCGCCAGCAGCTTGGCTAGCGCCCTCACAGATACGCAGTATTTT. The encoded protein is CASSLASALTDTQYF.

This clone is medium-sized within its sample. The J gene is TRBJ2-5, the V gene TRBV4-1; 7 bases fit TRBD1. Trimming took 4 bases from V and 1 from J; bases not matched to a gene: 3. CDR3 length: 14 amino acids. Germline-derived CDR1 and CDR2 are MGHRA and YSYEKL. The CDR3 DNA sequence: TGCGCCAGCAGCCCGACAGGGTCCCAAGAGACCCAGTACTTC. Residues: CASSPTGSQETQYF.

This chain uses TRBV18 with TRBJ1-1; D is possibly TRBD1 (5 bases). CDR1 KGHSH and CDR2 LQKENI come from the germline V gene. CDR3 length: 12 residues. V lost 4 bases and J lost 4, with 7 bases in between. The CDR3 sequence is CASSQGTTEAFF. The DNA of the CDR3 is TGTGCCAGCTCACAGGGGACCACTGAAGCTTTCTTT.